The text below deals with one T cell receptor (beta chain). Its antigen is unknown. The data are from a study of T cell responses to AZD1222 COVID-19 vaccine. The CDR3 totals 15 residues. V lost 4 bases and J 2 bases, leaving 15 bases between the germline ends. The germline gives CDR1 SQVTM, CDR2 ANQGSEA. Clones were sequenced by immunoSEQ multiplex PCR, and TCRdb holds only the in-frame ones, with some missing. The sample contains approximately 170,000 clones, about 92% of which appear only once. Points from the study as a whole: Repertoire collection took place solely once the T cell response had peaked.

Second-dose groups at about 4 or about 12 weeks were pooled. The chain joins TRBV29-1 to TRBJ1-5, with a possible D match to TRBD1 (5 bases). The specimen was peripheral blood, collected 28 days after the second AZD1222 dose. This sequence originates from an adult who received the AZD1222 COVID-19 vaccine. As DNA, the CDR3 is TGCAGCGTTGGGGACGGAGTCCTCGGCAATCAGCCCCAGCATTTT. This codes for CSVGDGVLGNQPQHF.